This T cell receptor beta chain appears in the sequencing data of a study of T cell responses to AZD1222 COVID-19 vaccine. Findings and caveats of the study: The repertoires were collected only after the peak T cell response. Only a handful of AZD1222 recipients tested seropositive at baseline. Variant regions that are unmutated are reportedly the target of nearly half of spike-specific TCRs.

CDR1 and CDR2 (germline): SEHNR, FQNEAQ (reference sequence). Trimming took 7 bases from V and 8 from J, leaving 14 bases between them. This CDR3 contains 12 residues. This clone has a handful of counts. Its antigen is still unknown. The data were produced by immunoSEQ multiplex PCR, yet TCRdb's version contains in-frame clones alone and is incomplete. The profile shows about 100,000 clones, 70% to 90% of them singletons. The input for sequencing was peripheral blood, taken on day 0 of AZD1222 vaccination. The gene calls are TRBV7-9 and TRBJ1-1; D remains ambiguous. This TCR derives from an adult in good health. CDR3 residues: CASTAWQVEAFF. The CDR3 DNA reads as TGTGCCAGCACAGCGTGGCAGGTCGAAGCTTTCTTT.